This is a list of T cell receptor beta chains from one sample in a study of blood T cell repertoires in COVID-19. Clones were read by immunoSEQ multiplex PCR, and TCRdb kept only the in-frame ones, dropping some. Among roughly 120,000 clones listed, 85% to 90% were seen once. The specimen was peripheral blood. The receptors come from a man between 65 and 79 years old with active or convalescent COVID-19. Each CDR3 is given without its conserved first and last residue. Each record gives: V gene, J gene, CDR3 protein.

TRBV10-3	TRBJ2-7	AITQTGVGDEQY
TRBV19	TRBJ1-2	ASSREFRYT
TRBV21-1	TRBJ2-2	ASSPKPPSRFHTGELF
TRBV4-2	TRBJ2-5	ASSQAPDSQETQY
TRBV18	TRBJ2-1	ASSQGAGNEQF
TRBV21-1	TRBJ1-5	ASSSSPPRQGRHSNQPQH
TRBV27	TRBJ2-1	ASSLSSGQGLYNEQF
TRBV27	TRBJ2-3	ASSPLGERLTDTQY
TRBV5-8	TRBJ2-7	ASSDRHGPPLFNEQY
TRBV19	TRBJ1-6	ASRDRGASYNSPLH